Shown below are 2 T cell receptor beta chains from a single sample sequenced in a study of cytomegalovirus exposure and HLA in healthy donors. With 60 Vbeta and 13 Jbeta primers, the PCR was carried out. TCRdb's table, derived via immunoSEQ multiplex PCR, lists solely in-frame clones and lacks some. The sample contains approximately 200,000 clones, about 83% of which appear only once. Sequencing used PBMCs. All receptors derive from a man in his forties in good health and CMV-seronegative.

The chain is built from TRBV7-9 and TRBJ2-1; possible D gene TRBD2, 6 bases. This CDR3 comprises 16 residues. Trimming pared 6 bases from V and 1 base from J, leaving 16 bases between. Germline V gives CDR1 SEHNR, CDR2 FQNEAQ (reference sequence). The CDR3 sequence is CASRGGSIGSYNEQFF. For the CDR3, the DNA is TGTGCCAGCAGAGGAGGGAGCATTGGTTCCTACAATGAGCAGTTCTTC.

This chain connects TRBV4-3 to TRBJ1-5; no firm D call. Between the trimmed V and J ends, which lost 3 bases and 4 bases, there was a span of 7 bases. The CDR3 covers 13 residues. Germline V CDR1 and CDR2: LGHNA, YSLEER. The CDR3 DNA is TGCGCCAGCAGCCAGTCCCGGAATCAGCCCCAGCATTTT. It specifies CASSQSRNQPQHF.